The 11 T cell receptor beta chains presented below share a single source sample, sequenced in a study of T cell responses to AZD1222 COVID-19 vaccine. The assay was immunoSEQ multiplex PCR, and TCRdb's table has in-frame clones only and misses some. The sample contains 97,000 or so clones, around 89% of which appear only once. The sample was peripheral blood, taken on day 0 of AZD1222 vaccination. Every receptor here comes from an adult in good health.

This chain links TRBV4-1 with TRBJ1-2, with no clear D. The CDR3 runs to 15 residues. The germline V and J ends were trimmed by 6 bases and 3 bases, with 17 bases remaining between them. Per germline, CDR1 MGHRA and CDR2 YSYEKL. In nucleotides, the CDR3 is TGCGCCAGCAGTCTGATTCGCCAGCAGCACTATGGCTACACCTTC. Translation gives CASSLIRQQHYGYTF.

The chain joins TRBV15 to TRBJ1-6; D is unresolved. This CDR3 has 15 residues. Germline lookup yields CDR1 LNHNV and CDR2 YYDKDF (reference sequence). Trimming took 0 bases from V and 9 from J, leaving 12 bases between them. This CDR3 reads CATSRDQGGASPLHF. In DNA, the CDR3 is TGTGCCACCAGCAGAGATCAAGGAGGAGCTTCACCCCTCCACTTT.

The chain has TRBV21-1 and TRBJ2-5; the table's D gene call, TRBD2, was not cross checked with the DNA. TRBV21-1 is listed as a pseudogene. This CDR3 is 14 amino acids long. The CDR3 nucleotides are TGTGCCAGCAGCAAAGCGTACTACCAAGAGACCCAGTACTTC. It is translated as CASSKAYYQETQYF.

The CDR3: CSVLKSGAFF. The CDR3 DNA reads TGCAGCGTCCTCAAGTCTGGTGCTTTCTTT. The chain recombines TRBV29-1 with TRBJ1-1; D gene uncertain. Germline CDR1 and CDR2: SQVTM and ANQGSEA. The CDR3 contains 10 residues. V lost 6 bases and J lost 11, with 13 bases in between.

The sample holds a few counts of this clone. Here the CDR3 reads CASSLYFQGAGNTIYF. The CDR3 nucleotides are TGTGCCAGCAGCCTATATTTTCAGGGGGCTGGAAACACCATATATTTT. The chain links TRBV3-1 (or the pseudogene TRBV3-2) to TRBJ1-3; 7 nucleotides agree with TRBD1. Looked up from germline, CDR1 is LGHDT and CDR2 is YNNKEL (reference sequence). The junction had 8 bases not matched to a gene; V was cut back by 4 bases and J by 2 bases. This CDR3 region has 16 residues.

V gene TRBV27 combines with J gene TRBJ1-3, with D uncertain. Germline values: CDR1 MNHEY, CDR2 SMNVEV (reference sequence). This CDR3 has 14 amino acids. The V and J ends lost 6 bases and 1 base respectively, with 10 bases between them. CDR3 nucleotide sequence: TGTGCCAGCAGAGCGAGGCGTTCTGGAAACACCATATATTTT. Translation gives CASRARRSGNTIYF.

V usage is TRBV3-1 (or the pseudogene TRBV3-2) and J usage is TRBJ2-7, with 7 bases that match TRBD2. Germline CDR1 reads LGHDT; CDR2 reads YNNKEL (reference sequence). CDR3 length: 15 amino acids. V lost 8 bases and J lost 4; bases outside the gene matches: 14. Written as DNA, the CDR3 is TGTGCCAGCTCTCCCCTGGAGGGAGGGTTATACGAGCAGTACTTC. Translated, it gives CASSPLEGGLYEQYF.

CDR3: CASSPGTGNNNQPQHF. The CDR3, as DNA: TGTGCCAGCAGTCCTGGGACAGGGAATAACAATCAGCCCCAGCATTTT. This chain connects TRBV6-6 to TRBJ1-5, with 9 bases lining up with TRBD1. CDR1 is MNHNY and CDR2 is SVGAGI in the germline V gene (reference sequence). V lost 5 bases to trimming and J lost 3 bases; unmatched junction nucleotides: 8. The CDR3 has 16 amino acids.

V and J are TRBV19 and TRBJ2-2; D ambiguous. This CDR3 region has 13 residues. V lost 0 bases and J lost 8, with 7 bases in between. The V gene's germline CDR1 is LNHDA and CDR2 SQIVND (reference sequence). CDR3 loop: CASSIEVGGELFF. In DNA form, the CDR3 reads TGTGCCAGTAGTATAGAGGTCGGGGGGGAGCTGTTTTTT.

The chain is built from TRBV28 and TRBJ2-5, with 9 bases aligning to TRBD1. In germline, CDR1 is MDHEN, CDR2 SYDVKM. This CDR3 contains 16 residues. Germline trimming cut 1 base from V and 5 bases from J; bases unmatched to any gene: 8. CDR3 sequence (DNA): TGTGCCAGCAGTTTATTTGGACAGGGGCCCCTGGAGACCCAGTACTTC. It specifies CASSLFGQGPLETQYF.

V and J are TRBV7-9 and TRBJ2-7; the D call may be TRBD1 or TRBD2 (5 bases each). V was shortened by 2 bases and J by 0 bases, with 14 bases between the two germline ends. The CDR3 spans 16 residues. Germline CDR1 and CDR2: SEHNR and FQNEAQ (reference sequence). CDR3 DNA: TGTGCCAGCAGCTTACGGGACGTGGGATCCTCCTACGAGCAGTACTTC. Amino acid sequence: CASSLRDVGSSYEQYF.